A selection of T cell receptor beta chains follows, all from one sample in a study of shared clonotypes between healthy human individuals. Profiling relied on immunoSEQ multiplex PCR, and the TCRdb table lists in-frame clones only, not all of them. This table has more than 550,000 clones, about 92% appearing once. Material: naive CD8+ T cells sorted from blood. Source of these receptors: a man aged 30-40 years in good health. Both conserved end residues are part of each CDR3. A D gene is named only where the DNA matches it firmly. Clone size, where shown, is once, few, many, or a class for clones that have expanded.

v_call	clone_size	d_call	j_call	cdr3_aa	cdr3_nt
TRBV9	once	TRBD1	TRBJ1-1	CASSAGQGSTEAFF	TGTGCCAGCAGCGCTGGACAGGGTAGTACTGAAGCTTTCTTT
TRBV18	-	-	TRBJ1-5	CASSPSHGNRFGNQPQHF	TGTGCCAGCTCACCCTCACATGGTAATCGCTTTGGGAATCAGCCCCAGCATTTT
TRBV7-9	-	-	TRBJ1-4	CASSAQGLGPPMEKLFF	TGTGCCAGCAGCGCGCAGGGTCTAGGACCTCCCATGGAAAAACTGTTTTTT
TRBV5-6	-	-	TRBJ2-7	CASSSRDTSYEQYF	TGTGCCAGCAGCTCCCGGGACACCTCCTACGAGCAGTACTTC
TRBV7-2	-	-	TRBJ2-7	CASSLVGQHTEQYF	TGTGCCAGCAGCTTAGTCGGGCAACACACCGAGCAGTACTTC
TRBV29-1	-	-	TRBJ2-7	CSVEGTNYEQYF	TGCAGCGTTGAAGGGACGAACTACGAGCAGTACTTC
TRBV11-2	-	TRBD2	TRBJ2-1	CASSLEASGRQGEQFF	TGTGCCAGCAGCTTAGAGGCTAGCGGGAGACAGGGTGAGCAGTTCTTC
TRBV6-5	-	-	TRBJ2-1	CASSYIGGRGYNEQFF	TGTGCCAGCAGTTACATTGGAGGCAGGGGATACAATGAGCAGTTCTTC
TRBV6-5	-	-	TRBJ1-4	CASSYYGGSTNEKLFF	TGTGCCAGCAGTTACTACGGGGGCTCAACTAATGAAAAACTGTTTTTT
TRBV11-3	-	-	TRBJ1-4	CASSLAGMGSNEKLFF	TGTGCCAGCAGCTTAGCAGGGATGGGGTCTAATGAAAAACTGTTTTTT
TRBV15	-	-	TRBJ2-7	CATSRDYRNEQYF	TGTGCCACCAGCAGAGATTATCGGAACGAGCAGTACTTC
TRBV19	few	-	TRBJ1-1	CASSQGNTEAFF	TGTGCCAGTAGTCAAGGGAACACTGAAGCTTTCTTT
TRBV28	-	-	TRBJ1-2	CASSPPGGVGYGYTF	TGTGCCAGCAGCCCCCCCGGGGGGGTTGGGTATGGCTACACCTTC
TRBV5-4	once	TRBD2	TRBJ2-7	CASSLGTSGTFYEQYF	TGTGCCAGCAGCTTGGGGACTAGCGGGACGTTCTACGAGCAGTACTTC
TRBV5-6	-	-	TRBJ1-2	CASSLDLRDYYGYTF	TGTGCCAGCAGCTTGGACCTTCGGGATTATTATGGCTACACCTTC
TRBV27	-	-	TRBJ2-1	CASSLSRGYNEQFF	TGTGCCAGCAGTTTAAGTAGGGGCTACAATGAGCAGTTCTTC
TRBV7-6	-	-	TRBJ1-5	CASSLMALGGAHQPQHF	TGTGCCAGCAGCTTAATGGCCCTGGGGGGGGCACATCAGCCCCAGCATTTT
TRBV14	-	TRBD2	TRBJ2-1	CASSQGEGGPPYNEQFF	TGTGCCAGCAGCCAAGGGGAGGGAGGGCCCCCCTACAATGAGCAGTTCTTC
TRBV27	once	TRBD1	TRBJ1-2	CASSADRGSYTF	TGTGCCAGCAGTGCCGACAGGGGCAGCTACACCTTC
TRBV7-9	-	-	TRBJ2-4	CASSFSVGGIQYF	TGTGCCAGCAGCTTCAGTGTAGGTGGCATTCAGTACTTC
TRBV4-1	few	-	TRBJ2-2	CASRSYLNTGELFF	TGCGCCAGCAGATCCTATTTGAACACCGGGGAGCTGTTTTTT
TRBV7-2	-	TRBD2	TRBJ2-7	CASSERERMYEQYF	TGTGCCAGCAGCGAGCGGGAGAGAATGTACGAGCAGTACTTC
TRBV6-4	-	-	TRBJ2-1	CASSDGRYNEQFF	TGTGCCAGCAGTGACGGACGATACAATGAGCAGTTCTTC
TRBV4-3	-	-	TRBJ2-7	CASSQEGLGAYEQYF	TGCGCCAGCAGCCAAGAAGGCCTTGGGGCCTACGAGCAGTACTTC
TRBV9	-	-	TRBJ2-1	CASSVDTPTYNEQFF	TGTGCCAGCAGCGTAGACACTCCAACCTACAATGAGCAGTTCTTC
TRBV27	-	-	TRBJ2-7	CASSLSKAYEQYF	TGTGCCAGCAGTTTATCCAAGGCCTACGAGCAGTACTTC
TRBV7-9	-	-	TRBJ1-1	CASGAAPGGEAFF	TGTGCCAGCGGAGCGGCCCCGGGCGGTGAAGCTTTCTTT
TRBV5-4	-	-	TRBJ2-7	CASSLGGSSSYEQYF	TGTGCCAGCAGCTTGGGCGGGTCGAGCTCCTACGAGCAGTACTTC
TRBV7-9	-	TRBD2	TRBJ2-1	CASQRELAQLYNEQFF	TGTGCCAGCCAGCGGGAGCTGGCCCAATTATACAATGAGCAGTTCTTC
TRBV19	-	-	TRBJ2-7	CASSNGNEQYF	TGTGCCAGTAGTAACGGGAACGAGCAGTACTTC
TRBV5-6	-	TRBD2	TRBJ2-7	CASSSPRRELYEQYF	TGTGCCAGCAGCTCCCCTCGGCGGGAGTTGTACGAGCAGTACTTC
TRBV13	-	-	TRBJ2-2	CASSFGAGGELFF	TGTGCCAGCAGCTTCGGGGCGGGCGGGGAGCTGTTTTTT
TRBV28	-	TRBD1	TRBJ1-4	CASSFSGTGNEKLFF	TGTGCCAGCAGTTTTTCCGGGACAGGGAATGAAAAACTGTTTTTT
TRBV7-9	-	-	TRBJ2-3	CASSRAVSTDTQYF	TGTGCCAGCAGCCGGGCGGTATCCACAGATACGCAGTATTTT
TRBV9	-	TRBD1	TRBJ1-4	CASSSGTGNEKLFF	TGTGCCAGCAGCTCCGGGACAGGGAATGAAAAACTGTTTTTT
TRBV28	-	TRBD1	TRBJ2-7	CATKDRGYEQYF	TGTGCCACCAAGGACAGGGGGTACGAGCAGTACTTC
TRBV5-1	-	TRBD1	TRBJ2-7	CASSFGTGTYEQYF	TGCGCCAGCAGCTTCGGGACAGGTACCTACGAGCAGTACTTC
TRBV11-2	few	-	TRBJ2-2	CASSDTGELFF	TGTGCCAGCAGCGATACCGGGGAGCTGTTTTTT
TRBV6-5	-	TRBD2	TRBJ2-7	CASSYSSSGSFEQYF	TGTGCCAGCAGTTACTCCTCTAGCGGGAGCTTCGAGCAGTACTTC
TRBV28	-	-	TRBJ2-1	CASSHRDPGVNEQFF	TGTGCCAGCAGCCACCGGGACCCTGGGGTCAATGAGCAGTTCTTC
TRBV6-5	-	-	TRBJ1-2	CASSYGGGYTF	TGTGCCAGCAGTTATGGGGGTGGCTACACCTTC
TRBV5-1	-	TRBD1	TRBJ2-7	CASSWTGGEQYF	TGCGCCAGCAGCTGGACAGGGGGCGAGCAGTACTTC
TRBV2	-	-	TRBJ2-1	CASSGRYNEQFF	TGTGCCAGCAGTGGGCGCTACAATGAGCAGTTCTTC
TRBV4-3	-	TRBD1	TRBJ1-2	CASSRDRGGYGYTF	TGCGCCAGCAGCAGGGACAGGGGAGGCTATGGCTACACCTTC
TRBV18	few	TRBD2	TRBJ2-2	CASSPGTSGSTGELFF	TGTGCCAGCTCACCAGGGACTAGCGGGAGTACCGGGGAGCTGTTTTTT
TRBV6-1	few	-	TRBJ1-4	CASSQGPDGNEKLFF	TGTGCCAGCAGTCAGGGACCGGACGGAAATGAAAAACTGTTTTTT
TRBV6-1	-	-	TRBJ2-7	CASSPRREQYF	TGTGCCAGCAGTCCGCGGCGGGAGCAGTACTTC
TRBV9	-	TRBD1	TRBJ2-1	CASSFTGQGDEQFF	TGTGCCAGCAGTTTCACCGGACAGGGCGATGAGCAGTTCTTC
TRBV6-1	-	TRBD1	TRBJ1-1	CASSEFVRGTEAFF	TGTGCCAGCAGTGAATTCGTCAGGGGGACTGAAGCTTTCTTT
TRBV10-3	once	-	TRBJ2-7	CAISELGREQYF	TGTGCCATCAGTGAATTGGGGCGCGAGCAGTACTTC
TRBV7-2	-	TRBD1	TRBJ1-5	CASSWDSSNQPQHF	TGTGCCAGCAGCTGGGACAGCAGCAATCAGCCCCAGCATTTT
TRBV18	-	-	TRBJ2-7	CASSPGQSSYEQYF	TGTGCCAGCTCACCGGGTCAGTCCTCCTACGAGCAGTACTTC
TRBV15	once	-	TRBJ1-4	CATSRLTGFTNEKLFF	TGTGCCACCAGCAGACTTACGGGATTCACCAATGAAAAACTGTTTTTT
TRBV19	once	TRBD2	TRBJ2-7	CASSFGTSGTSYEQYF	TGTGCCAGTAGTTTCGGGACTAGCGGGACCTCCTACGAGCAGTACTTC
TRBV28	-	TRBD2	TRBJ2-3	CASSSRLAARSTDTQYF	TGTGCCAGCAGTTCGAGACTAGCCGCACGTAGCACAGATACGCAGTATTTT
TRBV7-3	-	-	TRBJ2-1	CASSLQGRGNEQFF	TGTGCCAGCAGCTTACAGGGTCGGGGCAATGAGCAGTTCTTC